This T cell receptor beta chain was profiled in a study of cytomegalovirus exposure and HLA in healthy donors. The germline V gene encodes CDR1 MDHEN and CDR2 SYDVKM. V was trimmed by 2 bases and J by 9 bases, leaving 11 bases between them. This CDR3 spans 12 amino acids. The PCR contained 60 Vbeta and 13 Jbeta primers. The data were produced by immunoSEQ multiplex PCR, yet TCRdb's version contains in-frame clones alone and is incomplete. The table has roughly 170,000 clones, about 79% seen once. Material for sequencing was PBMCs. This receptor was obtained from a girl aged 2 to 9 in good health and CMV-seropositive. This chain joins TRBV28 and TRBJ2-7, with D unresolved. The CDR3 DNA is TGTGCCAGCAGTTTAACCAGGCAGGCGCAGTACTTC. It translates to CASSLTRQAQYF.